This paragraph reports one T cell receptor (beta chain). TCRdb's table, derived via immunoSEQ multiplex PCR, lists solely in-frame clones and lacks some. The table shows around 300,000 clones, with about 86% occurring only once. V was clipped by 5 bases and J by 3 bases, with 5 bases between them. Germline V CDR1 and CDR2: SEHNR, FQNEAQ (reference sequence). This CDR3 region has 11 residues. These data originate in a study of blood T cell repertoires in COVID-19. The sequence was collected from a man aged 25-40 years with active or convalescent COVID-19. Sequencing used peripheral blood. The chain joins TRBV7-9 to TRBJ2-7; no clear D gene. The chain's CDR3 is CASSPHYEQYF. As DNA, the CDR3 is TGTGCCAGCAGCCCCCACTACGAGCAGTACTTC. Drawing the rest from reference TRBV7-9 and TRBJ2-7, the complete variable domain is DTGVSQNPRHKITKRGQNVTFRCDPISEHNRLYWYRQTLGQGPEFLTYFQNEAQLEKSRLLSDRFSAERPKGSFSTLEIQRTEQGDSAMYLCASSPHYEQYFGPGTRLTVT.